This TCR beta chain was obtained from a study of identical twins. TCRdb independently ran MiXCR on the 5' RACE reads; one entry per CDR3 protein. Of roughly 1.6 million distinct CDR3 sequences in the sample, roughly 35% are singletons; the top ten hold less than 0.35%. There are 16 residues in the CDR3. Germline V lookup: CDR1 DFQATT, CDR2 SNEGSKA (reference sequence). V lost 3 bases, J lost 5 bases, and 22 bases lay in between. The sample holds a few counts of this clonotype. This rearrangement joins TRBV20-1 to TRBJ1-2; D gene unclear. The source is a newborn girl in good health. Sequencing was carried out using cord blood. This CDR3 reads CSARETDQKLLYGYTF. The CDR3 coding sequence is TGCAGTGCTAGGGAGACGGACCAGAAGCTTCTTTATGGCTACACCTTC.